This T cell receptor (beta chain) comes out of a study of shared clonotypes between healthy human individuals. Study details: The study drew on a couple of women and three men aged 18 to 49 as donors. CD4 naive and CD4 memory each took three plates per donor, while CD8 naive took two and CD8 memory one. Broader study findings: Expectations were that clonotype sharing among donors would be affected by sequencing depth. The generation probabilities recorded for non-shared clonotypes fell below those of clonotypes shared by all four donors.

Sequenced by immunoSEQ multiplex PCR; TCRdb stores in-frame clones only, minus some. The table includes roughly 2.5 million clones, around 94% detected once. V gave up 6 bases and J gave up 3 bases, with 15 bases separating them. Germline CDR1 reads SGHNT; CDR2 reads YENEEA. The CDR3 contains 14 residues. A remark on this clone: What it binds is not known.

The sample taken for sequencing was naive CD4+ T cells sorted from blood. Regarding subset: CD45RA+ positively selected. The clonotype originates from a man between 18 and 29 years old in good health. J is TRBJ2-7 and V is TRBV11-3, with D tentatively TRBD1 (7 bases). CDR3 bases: TGTGCCAGCAGGTTTGCGGGACAGTTCTACGAGCAGTACTTC. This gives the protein CASRFAGQFYEQYF.